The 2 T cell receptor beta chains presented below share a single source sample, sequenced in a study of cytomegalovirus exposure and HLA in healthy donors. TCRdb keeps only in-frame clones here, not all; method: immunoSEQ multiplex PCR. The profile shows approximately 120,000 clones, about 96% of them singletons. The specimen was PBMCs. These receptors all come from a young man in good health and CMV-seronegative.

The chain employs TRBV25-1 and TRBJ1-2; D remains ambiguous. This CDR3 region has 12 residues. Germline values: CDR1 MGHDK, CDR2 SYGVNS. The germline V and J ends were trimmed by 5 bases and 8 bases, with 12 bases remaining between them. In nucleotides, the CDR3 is TGTGCCAGCAGTAGGTTAGGGAGAGGCTACACCTTC. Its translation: CASSRLGRGYTF.

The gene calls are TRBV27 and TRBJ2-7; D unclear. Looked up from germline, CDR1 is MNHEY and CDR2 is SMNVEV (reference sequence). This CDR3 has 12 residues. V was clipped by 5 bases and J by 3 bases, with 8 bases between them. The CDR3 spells CASSASSYEQYF. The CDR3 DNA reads TGTGCCAGCAGTGCCTCTAGCTACGAGCAGTACTTC.